This T cell receptor (beta chain) was identified in a study of beta chain features in type 1 diabetes. Study conclusions and caveats: Among patients with Type 1 diabetes, TCRB CDR3s were moderately but significantly shorter in every one of the four CD4+ subsets. A potential influence of HLA type upon TCRB rearrangement remained unresolved herein. Any PCR bias toward short templates would affect both groups alike.

This clone was seen only a few times. Its antigen is unknown. Reverse transcription of all isolated RNA meant that expressed TCRB transcripts were sequenced. About 3.7 million reads, on average, came from each naive, central memory and regulatory T cell sample. Measured with immunoSEQ multiplex PCR; TCRdb has only the in-frame clones, and not every one. The sample lists hundreds of thousands of clones, less than 20% seen once, with 0.093% in the top ten. CDR3 size: 15 residues. Trimming cost V 6 bases and J 2 bases, with 15 bases left between them. The germline CDR1 and CDR2 sequences are MDHEN and SYDVKM.

Sequencing was carried out using naive CD4+ T cells from blood. V usage is TRBV28 and J usage is TRBJ2-3; maybe TRBD1 (6 bases). This sequence originates from a man younger than 35 in good health. The DNA of the CDR3 is TGTGCCAGCAGCACCACAGGACAGCTCACAGATACGCAGTATTTT. The encoded protein is CASSTTGQLTDTQYF.